This TCR beta chain was sequenced in a study of CD8 T cells in Susac syndrome. Sequencing of TCR beta was performed on blood CD8+ T cells and on blood CD4+ T cells. Stable or active relapsing-remitting multiple sclerosis, untreated and meeting revised McDonald criteria, defined the controls. Reverse transcription of roughly 0.45 to 1 ug RNA used random hexamers. Amplification of TCR beta CDR3 used immunoSEQ multiplex PCR across 54 Vbeta and 13 Jbeta. TCRdb ran MiXCR on the immunoSEQ multiplex PCR reads and lists one entry per CDR3 protein. The sample shows 150,000 to 180,000 distinct CDR3 sequences, about 94% of them seen only once. From germline, CDR1 is SGHVS and CDR2 FQNEAQ. The ends lost 6 bases at V and 5 bases at J; junction bases unmatched: 8. CDR3 length: 15 amino acids.

The sample taken for sequencing was CD8+ T cells from PBMCs. The clonotype was recovered from a human donor with multiple sclerosis. The J gene is TRBJ2-5, the V gene TRBV7-8; 11 bases match TRBD2. The CDR3 DNA reads as TGTGCCAGCAGATATAGCGGGGGGGCCTGGGAGACCCAGTACTTC. Amino acid sequence: CASRYSGGAWETQYF.